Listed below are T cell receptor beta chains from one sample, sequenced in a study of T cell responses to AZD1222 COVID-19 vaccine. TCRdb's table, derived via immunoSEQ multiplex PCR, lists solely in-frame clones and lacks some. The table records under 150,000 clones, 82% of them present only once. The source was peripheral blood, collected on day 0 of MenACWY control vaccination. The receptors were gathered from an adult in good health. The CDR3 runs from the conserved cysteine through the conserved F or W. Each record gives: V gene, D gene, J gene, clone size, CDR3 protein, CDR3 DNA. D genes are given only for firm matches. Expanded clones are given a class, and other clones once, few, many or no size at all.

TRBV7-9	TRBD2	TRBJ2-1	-	CASGSGGGTNNEQFF	TGTGCCAGCGGCAGCGGGGGGGGAACCAACAATGAGCAGTTCTTC
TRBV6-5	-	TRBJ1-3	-	CASSYSAGPSGNTIYF	TGTGCCAGCAGTTACTCTGCAGGGCCTAGCGGAAACACCATATATTTT
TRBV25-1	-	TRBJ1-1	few	CASSGRTYGAFF	TGTGCCAGCAGCGGGCGTACCTATGGGGCTTTCTTT
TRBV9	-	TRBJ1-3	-	CASSPSGNTIYF	TGTGCCAGCAGCCCCTCTGGAAACACCATATATTTT
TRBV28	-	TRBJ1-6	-	CASSPAHSPLHF	TGTGCCAGCAGTCCAGCCCATTCACCCCTCCACTTT
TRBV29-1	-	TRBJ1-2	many	CSDGLLGGYTF	TGCAGCGACGGACTCCTTGGTGGCTACACCTTC
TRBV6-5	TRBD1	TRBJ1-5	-	CASAGQGNQPQHF	TGTGCCAGCGCTGGACAGGGAAATCAGCCCCAGCATTTT
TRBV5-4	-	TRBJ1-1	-	CASSLRGNMNTEAFF	TGTGCCAGCAGCTTGCGGGGCAACATGAACACTGAAGCTTTCTTT
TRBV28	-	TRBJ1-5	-	CASSYEQNQHF	TGTGCCAGCAGTTATGAGCAGAACCAGCATTTT
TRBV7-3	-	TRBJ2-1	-	CASSLKGQNEQFF	TGTGCCAGCAGCTTAAAGGGGCAGAATGAGCAGTTCTTC
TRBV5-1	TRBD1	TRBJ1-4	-	CASRGQGASNEKLFF	TGCGCCAGCCGAGGGCAGGGGGCATCTAATGAAAAACTGTTTTTT
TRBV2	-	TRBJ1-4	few	CASSERQPAVNEKLFF	TGTGCCAGCAGTGAGCGACAGCCCGCGGTCAATGAAAAACTGTTTTTT
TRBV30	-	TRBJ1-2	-	CAWSVGIGYTF	TGTGCCTGGAGTGTTGGTATTGGCTACACCTTC
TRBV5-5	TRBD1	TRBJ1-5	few	CASSPGTGHQPQHF	TGTGCCAGCAGCCCGGGGACAGGGCACCAGCCCCAGCATTTT
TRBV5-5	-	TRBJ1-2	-	CASSTSGGPYGYTF	TGTGCCAGCAGCACTAGCGGGGGCCCTTATGGCTACACCTTC
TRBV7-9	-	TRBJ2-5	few	CASSLVLETQYF	TGTGCCAGCAGCTTAGTTTTGGAGACCCAGTACTTC
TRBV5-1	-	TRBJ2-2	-	CASSLTGSNTGELFF	TGCGCCAGCAGCTTGACGGGGTCTAACACCGGGGAGCTGTTTTTT
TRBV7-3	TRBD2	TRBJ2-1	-	CASSLTPGLAGGYNEQFF	TGTGCCAGCAGCTTAACGCCCGGACTAGCGGGGGGGTACAATGAGCAGTTCTTC
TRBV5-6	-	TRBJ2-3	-	CASSLSPLPDTQYF	TGTGCCAGCAGCTTGTCCCCCCTTCCAGATACGCAGTATTTT
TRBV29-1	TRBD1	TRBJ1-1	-	CSVDRTGSGMNTEAFF	TGCAGCGTCGACAGGACAGGGTCTGGCATGAACACTGAAGCTTTCTTT
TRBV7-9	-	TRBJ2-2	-	CASSLGGTGELFF	TGTGCCAGCAGCTTAGGTGGCACCGGGGAGCTGTTTTTT
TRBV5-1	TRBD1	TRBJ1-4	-	CASRPPGGANEKLFF	TGCGCCAGCAGGCCCCCAGGGGGTGCTAATGAAAAACTGTTTTTT